One T cell receptor (beta chain) is described in this entry. This record belongs to a study of technical replicates of blood from a few donors. The CDR3 length is 14 residues. The germline V gene has CDR1 SQVTM and CDR2 ANQGSEA. The V gene end was trimmed by 3 bases and the J gene end by 3 bases; junction bases not matched to a gene: 5. The assay was immunoSEQ multiplex PCR, and TCRdb's table has in-frame clones only and misses some. The sample yields over 10,000 clones, almost 95% seen once. The rearrangement joins TRBV29-1 to TRBJ2-4; 7 nucleotides align to TRBD2. The sequence was obtained from a human donor in good health. Sample: PBMCs. The DNA for the CDR3 is TGCAGCGTTGACGTGGGGGGGGTCAAAAACATTCAGTACTTC. Its protein product is CSVDVGGVKNIQYF. Based on the CDR3 plus reference TRBV29-1 and TRBJ2-4, the full variable domain is SAVISQKPSRDICQRGTSLTIQCQVDSQVTMMFWYRQQPGQSLTLIATANQGSEATYESGFVIDKFPISRPNLTFSTLTVSNMSPEDSSIYLCSVDVGGVKNIQYFGAGTRLSVL.